These 26 T cell receptor beta chains came from one sample sequenced in a study of high-grade serous ovarian cancer treatment subgroups. Clones were read by immunoSEQ multiplex PCR, and TCRdb kept only the in-frame ones, dropping some. The data show roughly 3,100 clones, with around four fifths seen just once and about 8.4% held by the top ten. The tumor samples were collected prior to definitive surgery or chemotherapy. The sequenced sample consisted of tumor tissue. The receptors were gathered from a human donor with high-grade serous ovarian cancer.

The chain recombines TRBV27 with TRBJ2-2; 8 bases are shared with TRBD1. The CDR3 extends over 16 amino acids. Per germline, CDR1 MNHEY and CDR2 SMNVEV (reference sequence). V lost 5 bases to trimming and J lost 2 bases; unmatched junction nucleotides: 7. CDR3 protein: CASSRYTGGNTGELFF. DNA for the CDR3: TGTGCCAGCAGTCGGTACACAGGGGGTAACACCGGGGAGCTGTTTTTT.

The J gene is TRBJ1-1, the V gene TRBV5-1; the D gene is possibly TRBD1 (6 bases). CDR1 is SGHRS, CDR2 YFSETQ, per germline. The CDR3 spans 16 residues. The ends were cut back, 7 bases at V and 1 base at J, with 20 bases in the middle. The CDR3 loop reads CASYRIGGPSNTEAFF. The CDR3 DNA reads TGCGCCAGCTACCGGATTGGGGGGCCCTCGAACACTGAAGCTTTCTTT.

V usage is TRBV29-1 and J usage is TRBJ2-7; 8 bases line up with TRBD2. Per the germline V gene, CDR1 is SQVTM and CDR2 is ANQGSEA. V shed 6 bases and J 5 bases; nucleotides not matched to a gene: 6. There are 12 residues in the CDR3. The CDR3 reads CSVAGTRDEQYF. CDR3 DNA: TGCAGCGTAGCCGGGACTAGAGACGAGCAGTACTTC.

The V gene is TRBV18, the J gene TRBJ2-2; a weak D match, TRBD1 (6 bases). V lost 0 bases, J lost 3 bases, and 8 bases lay in between. The germline CDR1 and CDR2 sequences are KGHSH and LQKENI. The CDR3 has 15 amino acids. The CDR3 sequence is CASSPPKGDTGELFF. Written as DNA, the CDR3 is TGTGCCAGCTCACCACCGAAGGGGGACACCGGGGAGCTGTTTTTT.

This chain uses TRBV5-1 with TRBJ2-2, with D unclear. Germline CDR1 and CDR2: SGHRS and YFSETQ. The CDR3 totals 16 residues. V was trimmed by 2 bases and J by 1 base, leaving 12 bases between them. CDR3 region: CASSFGQALNTGELFF. In DNA form, the CDR3 reads TGCGCCAGCAGCTTTGGCCAAGCCCTGAACACCGGGGAGCTGTTTTTT.

The chain carries TRBV27 and TRBJ2-2; D remains ambiguous. V gave up 0 bases and J gave up 1 base, with 12 bases separating them. The CDR3 totals 17 residues. Germline CDR1 is MNHEY and CDR2 is SMNVEV (reference sequence). In DNA form, the CDR3 reads TGTGCCAGCAGTTTATCATTTATTGGGCGGAACACCGGGGAGCTGTTTTTT. This translates into CASSLSFIGRNTGELFF.

The chain joins TRBV19 to TRBJ2-1; TRBD2 aligns across 7 bases. The CDR3 covers 15 residues. Germline-derived CDR1 and CDR2 are LNHDA and SQIVND (reference sequence). Trimming at V came to 3 bases and at J to 7 bases, leaving 9 bases not matched to a gene. CDR3: CASSILGLGGNEQFF. CDR3 in DNA: TGTGCCAGTAGTATTCTGGGACTGGGGGGGAATGAGCAGTTCTTC.

For the CDR3, the DNA is TGTGCCAGCAGCTTAGTCCCCCTTGGGGGGGCGATGGGTGGTGAGCAGTTCTTC. It encodes CASSLVPLGGAMGGEQFF. The chain combines TRBV7-8 with TRBJ2-1, with D perhaps matching TRBD2 (7 bases). CDR1 is SGHVS, CDR2 FQNEAQ, per germline. The CDR3 is 18 residues long. V lost 1 base, J lost 9 bases, and 25 bases lay in between.

The CDR3 nucleotides read TGTGCCAGCAGCCTTACTCACGAGCAGTACTTC. Translating gives CASSLTHEQYF. The V gene is TRBV14, the J gene TRBJ2-7, with D unresolved. The CDR3 contains 11 residues. The germline V and J ends were trimmed by 4 bases and 5 bases, with 6 bases remaining between them. Germline loops: CDR1 SGHDN, CDR2 FVKESK.

The genes are TRBV5-1 and TRBJ2-7; TRBD1 aligns across 9 bases. The ends lost 7 bases at V and 5 bases at J; junction bases unmatched: 16. Germline values: CDR1 SGHRS, CDR2 YFSETQ. This CDR3 contains 16 residues. This CDR3 is CASVREPGQGAHEQYF. As DNA, the CDR3 is TGCGCCAGCGTCCGAGAGCCGGGACAGGGCGCCCACGAGCAGTACTTC.

The chain couples TRBV27 to TRBJ1-5; D uncertain. V shed 8 bases and J shed 9 bases, with 14 bases lying between them. This CDR3 contains 12 residues. Germline assignment: CDR1 MNHEY and CDR2 SMNVEV (reference sequence). The CDR3 loop reads CASGPNSGPQHF. Written as DNA, the CDR3 is TGTGCCAGCGGACCGAACTCTGGGCCCCAGCATTTT.

This clone was seen only once. This rearrangement joins TRBV19 to TRBJ2-7, with D tentatively TRBD1 (6 bases). The germline V gene has CDR1 LNHDA and CDR2 SQIVND (reference sequence). V was trimmed by 3 bases and J by 7 bases, leaving 16 bases between them. This CDR3 comprises 14 residues. CDR3 sequence (DNA): TGTGCCAGTAGTATGGGGGCTGGAGCCCCAGAGCAGTACTTC. Its translation: CASSMGAGAPEQYF.

V is TRBV7-8 and J is TRBJ2-1; D may be TRBD1 or TRBD2 (5 bases each). The CDR3 extends over 12 amino acids. The germline V gene has CDR1 SGHVS and CDR2 FQNEAQ. The CDR3 protein is CNSEGPNGEQFF. The CDR3 bases are TGTAATTCAGAGGGGCCAAACGGTGAGCAGTTCTTC.

This rearrangement joins TRBV7-6 to TRBJ2-1; 15 bases are a match to TRBD2. Trimming at V came to 1 base and at J to 5 bases, leaving 0 bases not matched to a gene. There are 16 residues in the CDR3. The germline gives CDR1 SGHVS, CDR2 FNYEAQ. The CDR3 DNA follows: TGTGCCAGCAGCTTAGGGACTAGCGGGAGGGACAATGAGCAGTTCTTC. It yields the protein CASSLGTSGRDNEQFF.

To note about this clone: This may be a read error: a much more frequent sequence differs by one nucleotide. The CDR3 is CASSFRGNSNQSQHF. The CDR3 coding sequence is TGTGCCAGCAGCTTCCGGGGGAATAGCAATCAGTCCCAGCATTTT. The chain recombines TRBV7-2 with TRBJ1-5, with D perhaps TRBD1 (5 bases). In germline, CDR1 is SGHTA, CDR2 FQGNSA. This CDR3 is built from 15 residues.

This rearrangement joins TRBV6-5 to TRBJ2-7, with TRBD1 identical over 7 bases. Germline values: CDR1 MNHEY, CDR2 SVGAGI. The length of the CDR3 is 14 residues. With V trimmed by 4 bases and J by 4 bases, 7 bases remained unmatched. CDR3 sequence: CASSLDRFPYEQYF. Here the CDR3 DNA reads TGTGCCAGCAGTTTGGACAGGTTCCCTTACGAGCAGTACTTC.

This rearrangement joins TRBV5-1 to TRBJ2-7, with TRBD1 matching 7 bases. This CDR3 is built from 14 residues. Trimming cost V 4 bases and J 3 bases; bases outside gene matches: 7. CDR1 is SGHRS, CDR2 YFSETQ, per germline. The chain's CDR3 is CASSNEGAHYEQYF. CDR3 DNA sequence: TGCGCCAGCAGCAACGAGGGGGCACACTACGAGCAGTACTTC.

The CDR3 sequence: CASSAFPNTGELFF. CDR3 DNA sequence: TGTGCCAGCTCGGCATTTCCGAACACCGGGGAGCTGTTTTTT. This chain connects TRBV28 to TRBJ2-2, with D uncertain. The CDR3 has 14 residues. From germline, CDR1 is MDHEN and CDR2 SYDVKM. V dropped 8 bases and J dropped 0 bases, with 10 bases sitting between them.

V usage is TRBV5-1 and J usage is TRBJ2-1, with 12 bases fitting TRBD2. With 4 bases clipped from V and 4 bases from J, the junction kept 3 bases outside the gene matches. Germline CDR1 reads SGHRS; CDR2 reads YFSETQ. This CDR3 region has 15 residues. CDR3 region: CASSAGTSGYNEQFF. CDR3 DNA sequence: TGCGCCAGCAGCGCCGGGACTAGCGGGTACAATGAGCAGTTCTTC.

The rearrangement joins TRBV7-8 to TRBJ2-1; D is uncertain. The CDR3 runs 12 residues. CDR1 is SGHVS and CDR2 is FQNEAQ in the germline V gene. Trimming took off 5 bases at V and 2 bases at J, with 4 bases between the two ends. This CDR3 is CASSHPYNEQFF. The DNA of the CDR3 is TGTGCCAGCAGCCACCCCTACAATGAGCAGTTCTTC.

The chain couples TRBV6-4 to TRBJ1-2; TRBD1 is a possible D gene (6 bases). Germline V lookup: CDR1 MRHNA, CDR2 SNTAGT. The CDR3 consists of 14 residues. V was pared by 2 bases and J by 4 bases, with 11 bases between. The CDR3 spells CASSDIGRGYGYTF. CDR3 DNA sequence: TGTGCCAGCAGTGACATTGGCAGGGGCTATGGCTACACCTTC.

V gene TRBV6-1 combines with J gene TRBJ2-7, with a tentative D call TRBD1 (5 bases). Per the germline V gene, CDR1 is MNHNS and CDR2 is SASEGT. V lost 3 bases, J lost 6 bases, and 15 bases lay in between. The CDR3 consists of 14 residues. CDR3 nucleotides: TGTGCCAGCAGTGAGACTGGCAGGGCTCGCGAGCAGTACTTC. Encoded protein: CASSETGRAREQYF.

The chain links TRBV15 to TRBJ2-2; 9 bases line up with TRBD1. J gave up 3 bases and V 1 base, and 0 bases lay outside the gene matches. CDR3 length: 15 residues. Germline loops: CDR1 LNHNV, CDR2 YYDKDF (reference sequence). The chain's CDR3 is CATSRGTGDTGELFF. Written as DNA, the CDR3 is TGTGCCACCAGCAGAGGGACAGGGGACACCGGGGAGCTGTTTTTT.

This rearrangement joins TRBV5-1 to TRBJ1-1; tentative D call: TRBD1 (5 bases). The CDR3 sequence is 16 residues long. Germline V gene sequence: CDR1 SGHRS, CDR2 YFSETQ. V lost 7 bases, J lost 6 bases, and 25 bases lay in between. In nucleotides, the CDR3 is TGCGCCAGCCATAGAATCGTCGGCGGGAGGGGACCTGAAGCTTTCTTT. Protein: CASHRIVGGRGPEAFF. Together with reference TRBV5-1 and TRBJ1-1, the CDR3 gives the full variable domain: KAGVTQTPRYLIKTRGQQVTLSCSPISGHRSVSWYQQTPGQGLQFLFEYFSETQRNKGNFPGRFSGRQFSNSRSEMNVSTLELGDSALYLCASHRIVGGRGPEAFFGQGTRLTVV.

This rearrangement joins TRBV28 to TRBJ1-2, with a weak D call TRBD1 (6 bases). The V end was cut by 4 bases, the J end by 7 bases, with 10 bases between. The CDR3 covers 12 residues. Germline V CDR1 and CDR2: MDHEN, SYDVKM. This CDR3 is CASSWGTSGYTF. The CDR3 coding sequence is TGTGCCAGCAGTTGGGGGACATCTGGCTACACCTTC.

The V call is TRBV5-4, the J call TRBJ1-1; no clear D gene. From germline, CDR1 is SGHNT and CDR2 YYREEE (reference sequence). Trimming left V 0 bases short and J 1 base short, with 10 bases between. The CDR3 is 15 amino acids. The CDR3 here is CASSLDFSGNTEAFF. The CDR3 DNA sequence: TGTGCCAGCAGCTTGGATTTTAGCGGGAACACTGAAGCTTTCTTT.